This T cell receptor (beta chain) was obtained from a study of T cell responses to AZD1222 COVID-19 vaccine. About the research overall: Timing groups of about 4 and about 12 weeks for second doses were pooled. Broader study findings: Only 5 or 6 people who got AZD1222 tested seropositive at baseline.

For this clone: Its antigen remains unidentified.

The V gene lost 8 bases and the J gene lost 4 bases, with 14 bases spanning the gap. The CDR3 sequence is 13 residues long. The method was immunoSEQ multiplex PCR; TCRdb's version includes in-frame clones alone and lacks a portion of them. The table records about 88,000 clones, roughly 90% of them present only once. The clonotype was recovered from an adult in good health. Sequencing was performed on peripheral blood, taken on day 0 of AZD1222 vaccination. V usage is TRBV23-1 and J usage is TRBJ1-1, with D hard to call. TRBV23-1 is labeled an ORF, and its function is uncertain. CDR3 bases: TGCGCCAGCCTAACGCGGGCATCCACTGAAGCTTTCTTT. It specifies CASLTRASTEAFF.